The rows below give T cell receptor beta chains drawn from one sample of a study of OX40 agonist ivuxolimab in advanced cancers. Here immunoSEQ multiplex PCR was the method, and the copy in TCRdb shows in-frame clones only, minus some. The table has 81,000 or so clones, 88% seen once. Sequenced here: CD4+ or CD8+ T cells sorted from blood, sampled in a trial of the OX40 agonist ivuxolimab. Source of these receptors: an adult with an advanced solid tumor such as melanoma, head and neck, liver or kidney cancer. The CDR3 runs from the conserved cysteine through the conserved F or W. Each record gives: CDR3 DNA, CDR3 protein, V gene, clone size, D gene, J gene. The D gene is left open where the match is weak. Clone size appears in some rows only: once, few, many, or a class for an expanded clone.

TGTGCCAGCAGCCCGGACACCCTAGGGCAGAATTCACCCCTCCACTTT CASSPDTLGQNSPLHF TRBV7-2 few NA TRBJ1-6
TGTGCCAGTAGTAGTCCCAGGGTCAATCAGCCCCAGCATTTT CASSSPRVNQPQHF TRBV19 NA NA TRBJ1-5
TGTGCCAGCAGCCCTTTCCCGCAGGGCAACACCGGGGAGCTGTTTTTT CASSPFPQGNTGELFF TRBV5-4 NA NA TRBJ2-2
TGTGCCAGTAATCAGAGTAATCAGCCCCAGCATTTT CASNQSNQPQHF TRBV19 NA NA TRBJ1-5
TGTGCCAGCAGTCCGGACCTCTATGGCTACACCTTC CASSPDLYGYTF TRBV6-1 NA NA TRBJ1-2
TGTGCCAGCTCACTTAACCCCCCGGGGATCAACACCGGGGAGCTGTTTTTT CASSLNPPGINTGELFF TRBV18 NA NA TRBJ2-2
TGTGCCAGCAGCTTGGACGGGGGACGAGCTTTCTTT CASSLDGGRAFF TRBV5-4 NA NA TRBJ1-1
TGTGCCAGCAGCTTATCTGGGGTTTCTAACTATGGCTACACCTTC CASSLSGVSNYGYTF TRBV7-9 NA NA TRBJ1-2
TGTGCCAGCCGAGCCGGGGGGGCGCGGGAGCTGTTTTTT CASRAGGARELFF TRBV27 few TRBD2 TRBJ2-2
TGTGCCAGCAGCCCGTTGGGGGGTACGCAGTATTTT CASSPLGGTQYF TRBV5-8 once NA TRBJ2-3
TGTGCCAGCAGCCGTGGGACAGCGCCAAGAGGCTACACCTTC CASSRGTAPRGYTF TRBV5-6 NA TRBD1 TRBJ1-2
TGTGCCAGCAGCTTAGAAGGAGGTCAGCCCCAGCATTTT CASSLEGGQPQHF TRBV7-2 NA NA TRBJ1-5
TGTGCCAGCACCAACTCAGCGGCCTCGGGCACCGGGGAGCTGTTTTTT CASTNSAASGTGELFF TRBV2 NA NA TRBJ2-2
TGTGCCAGCAGGCCAGACGCGACAGATACGCAGTATTTT CASRPDATDTQYF TRBV5-4 NA NA TRBJ2-3
TGTGCCAGCAGTAGGGACATGAACACTGAAGCTTTCTTT CASSRDMNTEAFF TRBV5-4 NA NA TRBJ1-1
TGTGCCAGCAGTTCAGCCGGGACAGGGGACGACTATGGCTACACCTTC CASSSAGTGDDYGYTF TRBV28 NA TRBD1 TRBJ1-2
TGTGCCAGCAGCTTAAGACAGATTCCCACTGAAGCTTTCTTT CASSLRQIPTEAFF TRBV7-9 NA NA TRBJ1-1
TGTGCCAGCAGTGAACCGGATGAAAAACTGTTTTTT CASSEPDEKLFF TRBV6-1 NA NA TRBJ1-4
TGTGCCAGCAGCTCCAAAGCTCGACAGGGGGCGAACACCGGGGAGCTGTTTTTT CASSSKARQGANTGELFF TRBV7-3 NA TRBD1 TRBJ2-2
TGTGCCAGCAGCCGAAAATGGGACACTGAAGCTTTCTTT CASSRKWDTEAFF TRBV4-2 NA NA TRBJ1-1
TGCGCCAGCAGCCCGCTTGGGGCGAACACCGGGGAGCTGTTTTTT CASSPLGANTGELFF TRBV10-1 once NA TRBJ2-2
TGTGCCACCAGCAGAGGTACCCAAGAGACCCAGTACTTC CATSRGTQETQYF TRBV15 NA NA TRBJ2-5
TGCGCCAGCAGCTTTCAGGGGACTCTGGGCACTGAAGCTTTCTTT CASSFQGTLGTEAFF TRBV5-1 NA NA TRBJ1-1
TGTGCCAGCAACCCCGGGGGAGTAGGTGGCTACACCTTC CASNPGGVGGYTF TRBV11-1 NA NA TRBJ1-2
TGTGCCACCACCGGAACGGGGGGCTCTAGACCCCTCCACTTT CATTGTGGSRPLHF TRBV19 NA NA TRBJ1-6
TGTGCCAGCAGCCTGGGACTCCTCCTAGGCACTGAAGCTTTCTTT CASSLGLLLGTEAFF TRBV7-2 NA NA TRBJ1-1
TGTGCCAGCAGCCCGAGACAGGGTATGGGCACTGAAGCTTTCTTT CASSPRQGMGTEAFF TRBV7-6 NA TRBD1 TRBJ1-1
TGTGCCATCAGCCCCAGTCCACATCCGAACGAGCAGTACTTC CAISPSPHPNEQYF TRBV10-3 NA NA TRBJ2-7
TGTGCCAGCAGCTTCATGGCGGGACAGGGGGCTAACGAGCAGTACTTC CASSFMAGQGANEQYF TRBV7-2 NA TRBD1 TRBJ2-7
TGTGCCACCAGCAGAGGGTTCGGGATGGGCACTGAAGCTTTCTTT CATSRGFGMGTEAFF TRBV15 NA NA TRBJ1-1
TGCGCCAGCAGCTTGGGAGAGGCCGGCACCGGGGAGCTGTTTTTT CASSLGEAGTGELFF TRBV5-1 NA NA TRBJ2-2
TGTGCCAGTAGTATAACGGAGAACACTGAAGCTTTCTTT CASSITENTEAFF TRBV19 NA NA TRBJ1-1
TGTGCCAGCAGCAAGCCTGGAAGCGGTGAATTTTATTTT CASSKPGSGEFYF TRBV9 NA NA TRBJ2-3
TGTGCCAGCTCACCCGGGACAGGGGGCCCCTATGGCTACACCTTC CASSPGTGGPYGYTF TRBV18 NA TRBD1 TRBJ1-2
TGTGCCAGCAGCCAAGGAGAGGGCGGGGGCGGTACAGATACGCAGTATTTT CASSQGEGGGGTDTQYF TRBV7-3 NA NA TRBJ2-3
TGTGCCAGCAGCGTCGGGGACACAGATACGCAGTATTTT CASSVGDTDTQYF TRBV9 once NA TRBJ2-3